This T cell receptor (beta chain) was identified in a study of T cell responses to AZD1222 COVID-19 vaccine. Study details: Pooling of second doses given at about 4 or about 12 weeks was done.

This CDR3 region has 17 residues. Trimming removed 4 bases from V and 4 bases from J; junction bases left unmatched: 9. Germline loops: CDR1 PRHDT, CDR2 FYEKMQ (reference sequence). The protocol was immunoSEQ multiplex PCR, while the TCRdb copy is restricted to in-frame clones and leaves out a portion. This sample has about 110,000 clones; around 90% occur once, and the top ten carry 7.8%. Turning to this clone: Its antigen is as yet unknown.

General study results and limits: Clonal diversity was possibly underestimated, and the donors were mostly white British, with more females.

This material consisted of peripheral blood, taken on day 0 of AZD1222 vaccination. The rearrangement links TRBV13 to TRBJ2-1; 11 bases fit TRBD2. This TCR was sampled from an adult in good health. In DNA, the CDR3 is TGTGCCAGCAGCTCGGCAGGGTCTAGCGGGGGGTACAATGAGCAGTTCTTC. Translation gives CASSSAGSSGGYNEQFF.